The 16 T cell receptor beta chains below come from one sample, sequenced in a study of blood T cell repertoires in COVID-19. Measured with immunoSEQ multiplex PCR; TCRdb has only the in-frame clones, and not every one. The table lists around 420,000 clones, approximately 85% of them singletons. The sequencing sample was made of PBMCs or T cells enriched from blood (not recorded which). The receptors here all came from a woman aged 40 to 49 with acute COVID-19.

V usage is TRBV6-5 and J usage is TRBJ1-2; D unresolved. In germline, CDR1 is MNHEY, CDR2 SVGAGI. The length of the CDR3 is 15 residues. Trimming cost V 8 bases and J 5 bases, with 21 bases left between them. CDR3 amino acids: CASLPRGQLDYGYTF. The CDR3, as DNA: TGTGCCAGCCTCCCTAGAGGGCAGCTTGATTATGGCTACACCTTC.

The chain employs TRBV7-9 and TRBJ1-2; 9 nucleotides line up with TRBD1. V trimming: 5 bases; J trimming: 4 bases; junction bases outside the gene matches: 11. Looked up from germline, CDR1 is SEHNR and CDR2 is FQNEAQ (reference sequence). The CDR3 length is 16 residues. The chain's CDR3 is CASSAFGDREPYGYTF. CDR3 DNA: TGTGCCAGCAGCGCCTTCGGGGACAGGGAGCCCTATGGCTACACCTTC.

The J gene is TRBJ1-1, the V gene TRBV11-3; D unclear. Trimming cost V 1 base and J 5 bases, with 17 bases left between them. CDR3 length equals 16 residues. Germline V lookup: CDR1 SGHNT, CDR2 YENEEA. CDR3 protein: CASSLGTGSGGTEAFF. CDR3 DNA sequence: TGTGCCAGCAGCTTAGGGACGGGATCGGGAGGAACTGAAGCTTTCTTT.

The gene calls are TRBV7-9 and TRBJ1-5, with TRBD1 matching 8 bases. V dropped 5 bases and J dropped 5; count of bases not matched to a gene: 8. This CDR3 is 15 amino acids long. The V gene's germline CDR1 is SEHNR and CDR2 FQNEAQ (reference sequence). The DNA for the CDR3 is TGTGCCAGCAGCGGAACAGGGGGGGAAGATCAGCCCCAGCATTTT. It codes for CASSGTGGEDQPQHF. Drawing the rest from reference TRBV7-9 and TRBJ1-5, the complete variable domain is DTGVSQNPRHKITKRGQNVTFRCDPISEHNRLYWYRQTLGQGPEFLTYFQNEAQLEKSRLLSDRFSAERPKGSFSTLEIQRTEQGDSAMYLCASSGTGGEDQPQHFGDGTRLSIL.

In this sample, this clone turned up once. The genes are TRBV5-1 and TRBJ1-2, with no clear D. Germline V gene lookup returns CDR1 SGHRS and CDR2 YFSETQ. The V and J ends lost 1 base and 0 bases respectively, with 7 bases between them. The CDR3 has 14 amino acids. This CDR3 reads CASSLQDTNYGYTF. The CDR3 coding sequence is TGCGCCAGCAGCTTGCAGGATACTAACTATGGCTACACCTTC.

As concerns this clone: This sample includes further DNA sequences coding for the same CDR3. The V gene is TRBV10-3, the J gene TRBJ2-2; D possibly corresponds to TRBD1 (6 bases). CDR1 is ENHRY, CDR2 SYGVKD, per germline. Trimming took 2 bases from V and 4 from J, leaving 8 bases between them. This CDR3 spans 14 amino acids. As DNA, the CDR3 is TGTGCCATCAGTGAGGGGGGCATCACCGGGGAGCTGTTTTTT. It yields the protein CAISEGGITGELFF.

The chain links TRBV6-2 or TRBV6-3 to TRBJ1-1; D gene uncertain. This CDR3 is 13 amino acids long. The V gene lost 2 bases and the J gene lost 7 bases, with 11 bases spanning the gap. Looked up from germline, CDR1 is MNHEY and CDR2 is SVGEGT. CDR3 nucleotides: TGTGCCAGCAGTTACACTCCGACGGGTGAAGCTTTCTTT. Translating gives CASSYTPTGEAFF.

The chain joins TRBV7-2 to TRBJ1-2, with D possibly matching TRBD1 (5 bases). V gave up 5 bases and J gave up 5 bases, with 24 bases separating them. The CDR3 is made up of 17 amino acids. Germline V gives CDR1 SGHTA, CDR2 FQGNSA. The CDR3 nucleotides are TGTGCCAGCAGCCCTATCTCGACGGGGGGTCGGGGTTATGGCTACACCTTC. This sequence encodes CASSPISTGGRGYGYTF.

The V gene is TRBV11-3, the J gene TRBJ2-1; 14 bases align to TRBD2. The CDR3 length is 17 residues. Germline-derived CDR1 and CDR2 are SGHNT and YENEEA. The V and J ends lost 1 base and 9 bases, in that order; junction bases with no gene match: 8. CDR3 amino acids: CASSLAGLAGGRIEQFF. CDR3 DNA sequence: TGTGCCAGCAGCTTAGCTGGACTAGCGGGGGGTCGGATTGAGCAGTTCTTC.

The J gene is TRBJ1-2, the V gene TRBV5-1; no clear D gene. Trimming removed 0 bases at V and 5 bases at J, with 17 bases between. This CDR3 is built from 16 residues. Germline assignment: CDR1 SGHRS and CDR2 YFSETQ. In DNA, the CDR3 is TGCGCCAGCAGCTTGGCCCCGCAGGCTACGGCGTATGGCTACACCTTC. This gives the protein CASSLAPQATAYGYTF.

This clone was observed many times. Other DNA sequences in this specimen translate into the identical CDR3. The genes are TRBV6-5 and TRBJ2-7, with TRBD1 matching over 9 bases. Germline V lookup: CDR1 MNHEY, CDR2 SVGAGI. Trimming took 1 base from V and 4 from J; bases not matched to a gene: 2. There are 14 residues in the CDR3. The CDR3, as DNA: TGTGCCAGCAGTTACTTGGGACAGGGTTACGAGCAGTACTTC. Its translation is CASSYLGQGYEQYF.

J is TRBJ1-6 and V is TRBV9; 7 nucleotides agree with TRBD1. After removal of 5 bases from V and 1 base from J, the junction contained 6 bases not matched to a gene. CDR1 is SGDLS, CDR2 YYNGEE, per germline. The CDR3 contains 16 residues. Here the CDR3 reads CASSGPQGSYNSPLHF. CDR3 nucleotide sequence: TGTGCCAGCAGTGGCCCACAGGGGTCCTATAATTCACCCCTCCACTTT.

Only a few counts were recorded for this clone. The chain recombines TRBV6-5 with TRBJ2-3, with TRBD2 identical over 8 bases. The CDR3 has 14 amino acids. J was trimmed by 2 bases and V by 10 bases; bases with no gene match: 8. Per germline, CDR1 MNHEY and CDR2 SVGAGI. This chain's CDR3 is CAIQAGENTDTQYF. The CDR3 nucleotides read TGTGCCATACAAGCGGGGGAGAACACAGATACGCAGTATTTT.

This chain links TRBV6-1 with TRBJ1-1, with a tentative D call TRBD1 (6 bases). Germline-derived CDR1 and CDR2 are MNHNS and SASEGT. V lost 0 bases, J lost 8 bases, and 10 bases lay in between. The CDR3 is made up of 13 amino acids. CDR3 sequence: CASSEARGTEAFF. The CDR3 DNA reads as TGTGCCAGCAGTGAAGCGAGGGGGACCGAAGCTTTCTTT.

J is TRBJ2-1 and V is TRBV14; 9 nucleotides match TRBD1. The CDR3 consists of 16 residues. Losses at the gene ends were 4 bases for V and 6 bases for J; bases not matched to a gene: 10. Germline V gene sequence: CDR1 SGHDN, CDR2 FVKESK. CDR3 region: CASSPNFLGQGNEQFF. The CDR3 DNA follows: TGTGCCAGCAGCCCCAACTTCCTGGGACAGGGCAATGAGCAGTTCTTC.

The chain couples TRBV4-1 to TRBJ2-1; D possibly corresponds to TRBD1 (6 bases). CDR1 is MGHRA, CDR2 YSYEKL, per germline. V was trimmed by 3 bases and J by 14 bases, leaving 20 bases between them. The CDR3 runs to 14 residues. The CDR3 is CASSQQGSGVGKFF. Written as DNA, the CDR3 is TGCGCCAGCAGCCAGCAGGGGTCCGGGGTGGGTAAGTTCTTC.